Shown below are 8 T cell receptor beta chains from a single sample sequenced in a study of blood T cell repertoires in COVID-19. TCRdb's table, derived via immunoSEQ multiplex PCR, lists solely in-frame clones and lacks some. The table has around 180,000 clones, about 81% seen once. Sequencing was performed on peripheral blood. These receptors were taken from a woman over 75 with COVID-19, enrolled during active disease.

This rearrangement joins TRBV3-1 (or the pseudogene TRBV3-2) to TRBJ2-3, with a weak D call TRBD1 (6 bases). Between the trimmed V and J ends, which lost 2 bases and 7 bases, there was a span of 10 bases. The CDR3 runs to 13 residues. Germline V lookup: CDR1 LGHDT, CDR2 YNNKEL (reference sequence). CDR3 sequence (DNA): TGTGCCAGCAGCCAATTAACAGGGAATACGCAGTATTTT. This gives the protein CASSQLTGNTQYF.

The rearrangement links TRBV5-1 to TRBJ2-7, with D tentatively TRBD2 (5 bases). CDR3 size: 14 residues. V was clipped by 2 bases and J by 1 base, with 10 bases between them. Germline V gives CDR1 SGHRS, CDR2 YFSETQ. CDR3 in amino acids: CASSLGPGSYEQYF. Written as DNA, the CDR3 is TGCGCCAGCAGCTTAGGTCCGGGGTCCTACGAGCAGTACTTC.

The CDR3 is CASSPWGGNQPQHF. The DNA of the CDR3 is TGTGCCAGCAGCCCCTGGGGCGGCAATCAGCCCCAGCATTTT. The chain couples TRBV3-1 (or the pseudogene TRBV3-2) to TRBJ1-5; tentative D call: TRBD1 (5 bases). CDR1 is LGHDT and CDR2 is YNNKEL in the germline V gene (reference sequence). V was cut by 4 bases and J by 2 bases, with 9 bases left in between. The CDR3 contains 14 residues.

The table lists this clone with a count of one. The chain is built from TRBV27 and TRBJ2-1; 13 positions match TRBD2. The junction had 9 bases not matched to a gene; V was cut back by 3 bases and J by 10 bases. The CDR3 runs 16 residues. Germline assignment: CDR1 MNHEY and CDR2 SMNVEV (reference sequence). In DNA form, the CDR3 reads TGTGCCAGCAGTTTGTTACTAGCGGGAGGGGAGGGAGAGCAGTTCTTC. Translating it yields CASSLLLAGGEGEQFF.

This clone occurred a few times. V gene TRBV4-2 combines with J gene TRBJ1-4; D remains unclear. This CDR3 region has 16 residues. Germline CDR1 LGHNA, CDR2 YNFKEQ. V was shortened by 0 bases and J by 1 base, with 9 bases between the two germline ends. This chain's CDR3 is CASSQDSGRTNEKLFF. In DNA, the CDR3 is TGTGCCAGCAGCCAAGATTCGGGAAGAACTAATGAAAAACTGTTTTTT.

The gene calls are TRBV6-5 and TRBJ1-6; 10 bases are a match to TRBD1. The V and J ends lost 5 bases and 11 bases, in that order; junction bases with no gene match: 3. There are 13 residues in the CDR3. Germline CDR1 and CDR2: MNHEY and SVGAGI. This CDR3 reads CASSRDRGPPLHF. The CDR3 DNA reads TGTGCCAGCAGTCGGGACAGGGGACCACCCCTCCACTTT.

This chain connects TRBV28 to TRBJ2-6; tentative D call: TRBD1 (5 bases). CDR3 size: 16 residues. V shed 8 bases and J shed 0 bases, with 14 bases lying between them. CDR1 and CDR2 from the germline V gene are MDHEN and SYDVKM. The CDR3, as DNA: TGTGCCAGCTCCTGGCCAGGGCACTCTGGGGCCAACGTCCTGACTTTC. This encodes CASSWPGHSGANVLTF.

This clone has a count of ten or more. The J gene is TRBJ2-7, the V gene TRBV6-6; the match to TRBD1 covers 9 bases. The CDR3 is 15 amino acids. V lost 4 bases and J lost 5; bases outside the gene matches: 9. Germline V lookup: CDR1 MNHNY, CDR2 SVGAGI (reference sequence). The CDR3 DNA reads as TGTGCCAGCAGTTTCCCACAGGGGGCAGTCCACGAGCAGTACTTC. Its translation is CASSFPQGAVHEQYF.